This entry concerns a single TCR beta chain. These data are taken from a study of blood T cell repertoires in COVID-19. Turning to the study itself: Specimens from acute and convalescent COVID-19 originated in the United States, Italy and Spain. In each case, the material was cDNA or gDNA derived from T cells, B-cell-depleted T cells, or PBMCs.

This CDR3 is 15 amino acids long. After removal of 6 bases from V and 1 base from J, the junction contained 7 bases not matched to a gene. Germline values: CDR1 LNHDA, CDR2 SQIVND (reference sequence). As processed by the authors: Estimated nucleated cell counts came from reference gene primer amplification. Sequenced by immunoSEQ multiplex PCR; TCRdb stores in-frame clones only, minus some. The V and J calls and the clone size are those of that table, but D and trimming were determined from the DNA. Among about 120,000 clones listed, 65% to 90% were seen once. The source of this sequence is a man older than 75 with acute or convalescent COVID-19. The chain couples TRBV19 to TRBJ1-1, with 8 nucleotides matching TRBD1. Material: peripheral blood. The CDR3 sequence is CASRPPDRANTEAFF. The CDR3 nucleotides are TGTGCCAGTAGACCCCCGGACAGGGCGAACACTGAAGCTTTCTTT.